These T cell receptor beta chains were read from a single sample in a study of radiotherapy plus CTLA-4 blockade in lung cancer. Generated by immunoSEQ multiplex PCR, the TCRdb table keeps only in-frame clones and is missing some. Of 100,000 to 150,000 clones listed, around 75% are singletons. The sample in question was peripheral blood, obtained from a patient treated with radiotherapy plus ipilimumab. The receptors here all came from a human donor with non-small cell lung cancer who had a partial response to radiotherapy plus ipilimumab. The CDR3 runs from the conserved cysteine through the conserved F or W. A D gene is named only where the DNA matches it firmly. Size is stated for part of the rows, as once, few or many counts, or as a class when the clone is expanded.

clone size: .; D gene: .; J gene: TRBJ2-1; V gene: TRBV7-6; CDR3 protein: CASSLEVSFSPYNEQFF; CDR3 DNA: TGTGCCAGCAGCTTAGAAGTTAGCTTCTCGCCCTACAATGAGCAGTTCTTC
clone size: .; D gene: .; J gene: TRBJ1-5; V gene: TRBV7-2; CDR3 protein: CASRSGSGGQLNQPQHF; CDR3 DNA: TGTGCCAGCAGATCCGGGTCGGGGGGGCAACTCAATCAGCCCCAGCATTTT
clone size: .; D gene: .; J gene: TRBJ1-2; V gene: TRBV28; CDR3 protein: CASSRQLDYGYTF; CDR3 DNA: TGTGCCAGCAGTCGACAGTTAGACTATGGCTACACCTTC
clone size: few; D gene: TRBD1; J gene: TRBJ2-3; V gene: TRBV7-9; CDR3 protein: CASSLETGGTDTQYF; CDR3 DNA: TGTGCCAGCAGCTTAGAGACAGGGGGCACAGATACGCAGTATTTT
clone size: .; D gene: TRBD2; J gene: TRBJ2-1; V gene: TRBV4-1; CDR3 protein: CASSQTKGLAGGPLYNEQFF; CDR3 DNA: TGCGCCAGCAGCCAGACTAAAGGACTAGCGGGAGGGCCACTTTACAATGAGCAGTTCTTC
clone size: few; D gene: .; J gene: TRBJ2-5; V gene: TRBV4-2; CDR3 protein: CASSQGLAQETQYF; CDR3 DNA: TGTGCCAGCAGCCAAGGGCTAGCTCAAGAGACCCAGTACTTC
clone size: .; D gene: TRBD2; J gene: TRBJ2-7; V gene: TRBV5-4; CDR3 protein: CASSLAGTSYEQYF; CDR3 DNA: TGTGCCAGCAGCTTAGCGGGAACCTCCTACGAGCAGTACTTC
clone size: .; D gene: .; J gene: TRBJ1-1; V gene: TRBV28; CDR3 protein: CASSLPSMNTEAFF; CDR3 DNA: TGTGCCAGCAGTTTACCCAGTATGAACACTGAAGCTTTCTTT
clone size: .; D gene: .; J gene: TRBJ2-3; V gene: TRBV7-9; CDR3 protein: CASSFRDTDTQYF; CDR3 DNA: TGTGCCAGCAGCTTTCGGGACACAGATACGCAGTATTTT
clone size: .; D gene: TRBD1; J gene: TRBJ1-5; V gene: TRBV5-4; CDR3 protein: CASGLTGSNQPQHF; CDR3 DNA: TGTGCCAGCGGCTTGACAGGGAGCAATCAGCCCCAGCATTTT
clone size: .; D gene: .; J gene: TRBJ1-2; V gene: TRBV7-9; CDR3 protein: CASSLTGSYGYTF; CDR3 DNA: TGTGCCAGCAGCTTAACAGGGAGCTATGGCTACACCTTC
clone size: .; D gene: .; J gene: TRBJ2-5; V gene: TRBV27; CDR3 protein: CASSQRVQETQYF; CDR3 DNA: TGTGCCAGCAGCCAACGAGTACAAGAGACCCAGTACTTC
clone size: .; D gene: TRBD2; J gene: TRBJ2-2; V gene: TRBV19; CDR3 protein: CASSLGTSGRRGELFF; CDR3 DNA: TGTGCCAGTAGTCTGGGGACTAGCGGGAGGAGAGGGGAGCTGTTTTTT
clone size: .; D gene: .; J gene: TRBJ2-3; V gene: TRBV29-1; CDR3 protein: CSVTWTVASTDTQYF; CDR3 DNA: TGCAGCGTTACGTGGACAGTTGCTAGCACAGATACGCAGTATTTT
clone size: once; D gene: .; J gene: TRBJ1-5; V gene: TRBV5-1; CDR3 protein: CASSLDENQPQHF; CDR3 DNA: TGCGCCAGCAGCTTGGACGAGAATCAGCCCCAGCATTTT
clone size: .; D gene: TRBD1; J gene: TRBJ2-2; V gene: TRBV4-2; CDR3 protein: CASSQETGGSTGELFF; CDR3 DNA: TGTGCCAGCAGCCAAGAAACAGGGGGTAGTACCGGGGAGCTGTTTTTT
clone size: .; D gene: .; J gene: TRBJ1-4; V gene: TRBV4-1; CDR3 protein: CASSQDDTGVNEKPFF; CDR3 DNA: TGCGCCAGCAGCCAAGATGATACAGGAGTTAATGAAAAACCGTTTTTT
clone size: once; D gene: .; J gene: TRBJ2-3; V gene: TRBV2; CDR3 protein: CASSGLARTDTQYF; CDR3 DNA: TGTGCCAGCAGTGGGTTGGCGAGGACAGATACGCAGTATTTT
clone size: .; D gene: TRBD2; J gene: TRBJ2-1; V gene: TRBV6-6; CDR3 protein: CASSYGSGTYNEQFF; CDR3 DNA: TGTGCCAGCAGTTATGGTAGCGGGACCTACAATGAGCAGTTCTTC
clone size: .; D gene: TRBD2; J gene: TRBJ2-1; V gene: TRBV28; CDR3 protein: CASSLERGNNEQFF; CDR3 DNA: TGTGCCAGCAGTTTGGAGCGGGGAAACAATGAGCAGTTCTTC
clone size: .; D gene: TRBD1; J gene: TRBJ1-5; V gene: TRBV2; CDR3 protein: CASSRQGVGNQPQHF; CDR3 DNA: TGTGCCAGCAGTCGACAGGGGGTTGGTAATCAGCCCCAGCATTTT
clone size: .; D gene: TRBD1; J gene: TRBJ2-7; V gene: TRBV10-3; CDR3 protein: CAISESGTGLDEQYF; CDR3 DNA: TGTGCCATCAGTGAGTCAGGGACAGGGCTCGACGAGCAGTACTTC